This entry features one T cell receptor (beta chain) sequence. This clonotype was seen many times. It has no known antigen specificity. Base qualities are not at hand, and no much larger clone is one base apart. Libraries were made using PCR. Sequenced using an Illumina HiSeq 2500. TCR library preparation used molecular barcoding, with unique molecular identifiers applied to normalize quantification of the TCRbeta repertoire. The raw public reads went through TCRdb reprocessing: fastp at Q25, MiXCR clone calling, in-frame beta chains kept. CDR3 protein duplicates are merged, each entry listing the most common genes and DNA. For this sample there are around 87,000 distinct CDR3 sequences; roughly 8% appear just once. The ten most abundant clones make up approximately 7.2% of the sample. This record comes from a study of T-cell reconstitution after alpha-beta-depleted transplantation in children listed by TCRdb under 2016. Regarding the complete study: Using TCR repertoire profiling, the study followed T-cell immune reconstitution in a quantitative way in children after TCRalphabeta/CD19-depleted allogeneic hematopoietic cell transplantation.

V loses 0 bases of germline sequence and J loses 6 bases, and the interval between the two ends is 16 bases. There are 15 amino acids in the CDR3, from cysteine to phenylalanine inclusive. The DNA shown is the 45-base CDR3, in frame from base 1. CDR1 and CDR2 are drawn from the germline V gene (reference sequence): GTSNPN, SVGIG. The chain employs TRBV30 and TRBJ2-3, with the D segment possibly TRBD1 or TRBD2, each aligning over 6 bases. The specimen was PBMCs from the stem cell graft donor, collected from the stem cell graft. The TCR originated in a human donor who donated a stem cell graft to a child with congenital amegakaryocytic thrombocytopenia. The base sequence is TGTGCCTGGAGTGTAAAGGGGGGACTTCCCGATACGCAGTATTTT. It encodes CAWSVKGGLPDTQYF.